Listed below are T cell receptor beta chains from one sample, sequenced in a study of blood T cell repertoires in COVID-19. Profiling relied on immunoSEQ multiplex PCR, and the TCRdb table lists in-frame clones only, not all of them. Among hundreds of thousands of clones, approximately 78% were seen once, and the ten largest hold 4.5% to 6%. The specimen was PBMCs or T cells enriched from blood (not recorded which). These receptors came from a middle-aged man who had been exposed to COVID-19. The CDR3 runs from the conserved cysteine through the conserved F or W. Rows may omit the clone size; those that give it use once, few, many or a size class.

v_gene	j_gene	abundance	CDR3aa
TRBV15	TRBJ1-4	NA	CASRGTDEKLFF
TRBV20-1	TRBJ2-7	NA	CSASAGTSSYEQYF
TRBV19	TRBJ1-4	NA	CASRTSRFEKLFF
TRBV2	TRBJ1-5	NA	CASSVAGSNQPQHF
TRBV6-1	TRBJ2-3	few	CASSGMTHRGTDTQYF
TRBV3-1/TRBV3-2	TRBJ1-1	NA	CASSQGTGGNVAFF
TRBV11-3	TRBJ2-2	NA	CASSPLTRTGELFF
TRBV19	TRBJ1-4	few	CATRGSGATNEKLFF
TRBV10-3	TRBJ1-1	NA	CAISGDRGIAEAFF
TRBV6-1	TRBJ2-1	once	CASSERQVVSYNEQFF